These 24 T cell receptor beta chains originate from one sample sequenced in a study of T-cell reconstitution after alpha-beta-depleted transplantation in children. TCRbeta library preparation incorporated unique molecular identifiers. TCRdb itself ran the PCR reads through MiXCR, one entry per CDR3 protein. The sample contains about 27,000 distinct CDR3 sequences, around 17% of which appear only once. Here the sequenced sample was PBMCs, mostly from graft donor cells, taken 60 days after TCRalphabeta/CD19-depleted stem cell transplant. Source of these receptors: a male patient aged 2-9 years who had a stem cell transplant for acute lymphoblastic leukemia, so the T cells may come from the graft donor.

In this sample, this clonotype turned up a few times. This CDR3 reads CSARQTEPTGELFF. The CDR3 coding sequence is TGCAGTGCTAGACAGACAGAACCCACCGGGGAGCTGTTTTTT. This sequence joins TRBV20-1 and TRBJ2-2; weak D call: TRBD1 (5 bases). CDR1 is DFQATT, CDR2 SNEGSKA, per germline (reference sequence). V shed 2 bases and J shed 4 bases, with 11 bases lying between them. The CDR3 totals 14 residues.

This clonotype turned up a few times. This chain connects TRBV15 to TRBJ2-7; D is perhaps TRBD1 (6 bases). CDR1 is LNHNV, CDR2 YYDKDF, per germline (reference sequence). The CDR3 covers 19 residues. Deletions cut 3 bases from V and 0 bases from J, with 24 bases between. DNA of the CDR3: TGTGCCACCAGCAGCAAGATTGGGTGGGGGCAGACCAGCTCCTACGAGCAGTACTTC. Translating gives CATSSKIGWGQTSSYEQYF. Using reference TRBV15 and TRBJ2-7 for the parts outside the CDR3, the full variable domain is DAMVIQNPRYQVTQFGKPVTLSCSQTLNHNVMYWYQQKSSQAPKLLFHYYDKDFNNEADTPDNFQSRRPNTSFCFLDIRSPGLGDTAMYLCATSSKIGWGQTSSYEQYFGPGTRLTVT.

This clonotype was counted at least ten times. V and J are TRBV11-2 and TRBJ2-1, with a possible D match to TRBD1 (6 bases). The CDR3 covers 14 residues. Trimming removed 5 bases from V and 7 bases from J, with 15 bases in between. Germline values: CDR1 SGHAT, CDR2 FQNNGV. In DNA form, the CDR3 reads TGTGCCAGCAGCCCTACAACAGGGAGAAATGAGCAGTTCTTC. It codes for CASSPTTGRNEQFF.

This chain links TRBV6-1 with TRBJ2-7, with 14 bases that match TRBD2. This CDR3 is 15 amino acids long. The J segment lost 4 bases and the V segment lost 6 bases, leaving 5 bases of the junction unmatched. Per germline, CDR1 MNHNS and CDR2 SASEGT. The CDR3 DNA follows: TGTGCCAGCAGGTGGGGACTAGCGGGAGCATACGAGCAGTACTTC. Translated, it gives CASRWGLAGAYEQYF.

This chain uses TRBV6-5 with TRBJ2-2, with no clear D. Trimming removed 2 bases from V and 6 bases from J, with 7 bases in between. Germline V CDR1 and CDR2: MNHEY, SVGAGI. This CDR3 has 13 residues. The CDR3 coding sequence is TGTGCCAGCAGTTACGGCGAGGCCGGGGAGCTGTTTTTT. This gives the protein CASSYGEAGELFF.

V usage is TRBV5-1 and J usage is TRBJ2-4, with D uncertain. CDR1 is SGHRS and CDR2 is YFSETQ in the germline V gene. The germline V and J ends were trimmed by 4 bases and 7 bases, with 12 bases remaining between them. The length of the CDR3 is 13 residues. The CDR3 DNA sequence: TGCGCCAGCAGCCCCCTAAAGAGCAACATTCAGTACTTC. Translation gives CASSPLKSNIQYF.

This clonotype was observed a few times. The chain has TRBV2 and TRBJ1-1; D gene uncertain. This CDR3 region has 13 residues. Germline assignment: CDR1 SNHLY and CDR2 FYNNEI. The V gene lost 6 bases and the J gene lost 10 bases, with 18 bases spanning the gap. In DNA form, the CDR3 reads TGTGCCAGCAGCTCAGGAGGTGGTGAAGGAGCTTTCTTT. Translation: CASSSGGGEGAFF.

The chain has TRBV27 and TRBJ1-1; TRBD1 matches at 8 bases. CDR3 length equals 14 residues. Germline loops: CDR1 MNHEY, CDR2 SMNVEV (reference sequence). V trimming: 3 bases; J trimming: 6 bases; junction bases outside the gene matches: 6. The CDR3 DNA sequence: TGTGCCAGCAGTTTTGGGCAGGGGGCGTCTGAAGCTTTCTTT. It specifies CASSFGQGASEAFF.

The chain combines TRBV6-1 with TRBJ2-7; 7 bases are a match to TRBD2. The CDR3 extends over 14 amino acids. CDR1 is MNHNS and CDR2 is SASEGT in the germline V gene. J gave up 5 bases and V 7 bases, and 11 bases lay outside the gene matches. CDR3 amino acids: CASTPIGGVNEQYF. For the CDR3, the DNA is TGTGCCAGCACCCCGATTGGGGGGGTTAACGAGCAGTACTTC.

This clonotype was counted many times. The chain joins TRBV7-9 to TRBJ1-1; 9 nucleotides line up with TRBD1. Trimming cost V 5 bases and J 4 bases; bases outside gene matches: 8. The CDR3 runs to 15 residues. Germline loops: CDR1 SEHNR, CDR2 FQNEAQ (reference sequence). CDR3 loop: CASSERTGARTEAFF. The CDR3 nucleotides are TGTGCCAGCAGCGAGAGGACAGGGGCCCGCACTGAAGCTTTCTTT.

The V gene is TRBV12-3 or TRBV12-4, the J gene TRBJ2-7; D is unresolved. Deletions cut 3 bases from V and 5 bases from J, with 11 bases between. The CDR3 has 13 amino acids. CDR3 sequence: CASSFAGLDEQYV. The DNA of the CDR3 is TGTGCCAGCAGTTTTGCAGGCTTGGACGAGCAGTACGTC.

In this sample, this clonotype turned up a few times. CDR3 residues: CSAAKGVLGYTF. In DNA, the CDR3 is TGCAGTGCGGCGAAGGGAGTCCTTGGCTACACCTTC. V is TRBV20-1 and J is TRBJ1-2; D uncertain. Trimming took 6 bases from V and 7 from J, leaving 15 bases between them. This CDR3 has 12 residues. Germline V CDR1 and CDR2: DFQATT, SNEGSKA (reference sequence).

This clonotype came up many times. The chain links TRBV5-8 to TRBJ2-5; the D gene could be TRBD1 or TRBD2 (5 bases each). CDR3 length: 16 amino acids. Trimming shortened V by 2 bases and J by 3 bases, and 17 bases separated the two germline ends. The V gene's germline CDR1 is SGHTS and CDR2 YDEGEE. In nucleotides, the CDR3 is TGTGCCAGCAGCTTACACTTGGGGCAGGGAGAAGAGACCCAGTACTTC. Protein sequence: CASSLHLGQGEETQYF.

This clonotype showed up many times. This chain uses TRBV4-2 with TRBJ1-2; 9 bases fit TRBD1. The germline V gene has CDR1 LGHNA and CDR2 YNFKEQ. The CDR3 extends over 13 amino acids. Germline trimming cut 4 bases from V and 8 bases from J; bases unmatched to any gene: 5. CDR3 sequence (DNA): TGTGCCAGCAGCCGGGGACAGGGATGGGGCTACACCTTC. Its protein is CASSRGQGWGYTF.

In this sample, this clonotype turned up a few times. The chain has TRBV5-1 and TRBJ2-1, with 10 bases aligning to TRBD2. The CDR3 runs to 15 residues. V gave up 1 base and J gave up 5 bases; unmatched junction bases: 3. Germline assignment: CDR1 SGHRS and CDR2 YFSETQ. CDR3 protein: CASSLWTSGDNEQFF. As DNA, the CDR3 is TGCGCCAGCAGCTTGTGGACTAGCGGCGACAATGAGCAGTTCTTC.

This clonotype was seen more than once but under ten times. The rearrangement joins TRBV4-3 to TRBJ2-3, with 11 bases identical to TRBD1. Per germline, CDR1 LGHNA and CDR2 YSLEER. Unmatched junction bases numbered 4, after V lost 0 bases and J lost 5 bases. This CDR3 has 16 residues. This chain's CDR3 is CASSQEGQGVGDTQYF. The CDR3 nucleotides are TGCGCCAGCAGCCAAGAGGGACAGGGGGTTGGAGATACGCAGTATTTT.

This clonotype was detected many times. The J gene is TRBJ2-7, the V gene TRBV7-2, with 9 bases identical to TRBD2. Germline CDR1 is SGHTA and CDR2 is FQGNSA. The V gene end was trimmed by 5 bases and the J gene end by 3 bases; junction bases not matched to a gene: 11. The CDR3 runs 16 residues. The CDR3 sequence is CASSPKGAGGFYEQYF. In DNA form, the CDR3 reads TGTGCCAGCAGCCCCAAGGGGGCGGGAGGGTTCTACGAGCAGTACTTC.

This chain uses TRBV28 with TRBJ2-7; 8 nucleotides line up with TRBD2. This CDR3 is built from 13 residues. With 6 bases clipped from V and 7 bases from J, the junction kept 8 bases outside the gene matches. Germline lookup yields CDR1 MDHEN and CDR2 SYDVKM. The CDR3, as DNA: TGTGCCAGCAGCAATCGGGAGGGAAGGGAGCAGTACTTC. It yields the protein CASSNREGREQYF.

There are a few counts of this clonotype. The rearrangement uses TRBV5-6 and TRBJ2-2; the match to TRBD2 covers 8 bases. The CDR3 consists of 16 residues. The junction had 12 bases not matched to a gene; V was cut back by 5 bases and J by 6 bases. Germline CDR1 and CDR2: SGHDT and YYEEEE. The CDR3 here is CASSPDVGRAAGELFF. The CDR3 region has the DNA TGTGCCAGCAGTCCTGATGTCGGGAGGGCTGCCGGGGAGCTGTTTTTT. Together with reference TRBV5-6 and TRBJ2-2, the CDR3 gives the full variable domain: DAGVTQSPTHLIKTRGQQVTLRCSPKSGHDTVSWYQQALGQGPQFIFQYYEEEERQRGNFPDRFSGHQFPNYSSELNVNALLLGDSALYLCASSPDVGRAAGELFFGEGSRLTVL.

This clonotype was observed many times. The CDR3 sequence is CASSLGDELYGYTF. CDR3 nucleotides: TGTGCCAGCAGTTTGGGAGACGAGCTATATGGCTACACCTTC. The rearrangement links TRBV12-3 or TRBV12-4 to TRBJ1-2; D is undetermined. V dropped 3 bases and J dropped 5 bases, with 13 bases sitting between them. CDR3 size: 14 residues.

The CDR3 coding sequence is TGTGCCAGCAGCCAAGATTACGGGACTACGCTCGTCGTCAATGAGCAGTTCTTC. This gives the protein CASSQDYGTTLVVNEQFF. The V call is TRBV14, the J call TRBJ2-1, with 7 bases matching TRBD2. The V gene's germline CDR1 is SGHDN and CDR2 FVKESK. Trimming took 0 bases from V and 6 from J; bases not matched to a gene: 14. This CDR3 spans 18 amino acids.

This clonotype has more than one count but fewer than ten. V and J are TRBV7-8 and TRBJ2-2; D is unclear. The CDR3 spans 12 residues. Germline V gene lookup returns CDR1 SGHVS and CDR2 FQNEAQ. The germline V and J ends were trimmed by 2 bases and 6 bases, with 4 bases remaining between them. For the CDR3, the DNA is TGTGCCAGCAGCTTATTCTCCGGGGAGCTGTTTTTT. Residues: CASSLFSGELFF.

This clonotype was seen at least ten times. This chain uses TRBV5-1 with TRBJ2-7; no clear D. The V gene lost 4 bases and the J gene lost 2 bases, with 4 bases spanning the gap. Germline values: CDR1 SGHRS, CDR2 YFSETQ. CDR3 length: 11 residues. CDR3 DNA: TGCGCCAGCAGCGGAACCTACGAGCAGTACTTC. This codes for CASSGTYEQYF.

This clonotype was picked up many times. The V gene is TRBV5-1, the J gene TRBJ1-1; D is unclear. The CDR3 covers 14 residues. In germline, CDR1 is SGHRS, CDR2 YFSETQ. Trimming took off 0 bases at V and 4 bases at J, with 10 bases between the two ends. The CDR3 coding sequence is TGCGCCAGCAGCTTGGCGGGTTTAGCCACTGAAGCTTTCTTT. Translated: CASSLAGLATEAFF.